The 4 T cell receptor beta chains below were found in one sample sequenced in a study of early T cells in non-severe SARS-CoV-2 infection. TCRdb reanalysed the 5' RACE reads using MiXCR and keeps one entry per CDR3 protein. The sample includes some 81,000 distinct CDR3 sequences, about 16% seen only once; the top ten take approximately 2.6%. The sample taken for sequencing was whole blood. These receptors came from an adult who was a healthcare worker with PCR-confirmed SARS-CoV-2 infection or an uninfected control (not recorded which).

This clonotype was counted many times. This chain uses TRBV18 with TRBJ1-1; D perhaps matches TRBD1 (6 bases). V was cut by 2 bases and J by 3 bases, with 10 bases left in between. Per germline, CDR1 KGHSH and CDR2 LQKENI. The length of the CDR3 is 14 residues. For the CDR3, the DNA is TGTGCCAGCTCACCAACAGGGATGGACACTGAAGCTTTCTTT. Translating it yields CASSPTGMDTEAFF.

The V call is TRBV11-3, the J call TRBJ2-1, with D tentatively TRBD2 (5 bases). Germline V lookup: CDR1 SGHNT, CDR2 YENEEA. The CDR3 runs to 14 residues. V was trimmed by 3 bases and J by 4 bases, leaving 10 bases between them. Here the CDR3 reads CASSLSGIYNEQFF. CDR3 coding DNA: TGTGCCAGCAGCTTGTCGGGGATTTACAATGAGCAGTTCTTC.

Written as DNA, the CDR3 is TGCAGCGTAGCAAGGGGCTCCACAGATACGCAGTATTTT. Amino acids: CSVARGSTDTQYF. The chain has TRBV29-1 and TRBJ2-3; perhaps TRBD1 as D (5 bases). Germline assignment: CDR1 SQVTM and CDR2 ANQGSEA. V was shortened by 6 bases and J by 2 bases, with 12 bases between the two germline ends. The CDR3 runs to 13 residues.

This sequence joins TRBV7-2 and TRBJ1-4, with D maybe TRBD1 (5 bases). Between the trimmed V and J ends, which lost 6 bases and 4 bases, there was a span of 12 bases. The CDR3 spans 14 residues. Germline V gene lookup returns CDR1 SGHTA and CDR2 FQGNSA. The CDR3 spells CASSFRQSNEKLFF. The CDR3 DNA is TGTGCCAGCAGTTTTCGACAGAGTAATGAAAAACTGTTTTTT.